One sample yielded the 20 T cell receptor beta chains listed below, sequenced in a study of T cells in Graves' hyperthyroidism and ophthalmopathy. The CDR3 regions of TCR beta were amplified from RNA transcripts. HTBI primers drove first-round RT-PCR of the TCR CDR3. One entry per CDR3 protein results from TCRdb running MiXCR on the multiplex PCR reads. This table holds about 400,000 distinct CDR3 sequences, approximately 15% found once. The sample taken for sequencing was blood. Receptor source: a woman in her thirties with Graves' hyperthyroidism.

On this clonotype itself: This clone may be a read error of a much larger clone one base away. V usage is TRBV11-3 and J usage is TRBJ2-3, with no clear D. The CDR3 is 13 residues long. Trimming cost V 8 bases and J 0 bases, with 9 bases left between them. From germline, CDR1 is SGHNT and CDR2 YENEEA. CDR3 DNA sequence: TGTGCCAGCGGAGTTAGCAGCACAGATACGCAGTATTTT. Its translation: CASGVSSTDTQYF.

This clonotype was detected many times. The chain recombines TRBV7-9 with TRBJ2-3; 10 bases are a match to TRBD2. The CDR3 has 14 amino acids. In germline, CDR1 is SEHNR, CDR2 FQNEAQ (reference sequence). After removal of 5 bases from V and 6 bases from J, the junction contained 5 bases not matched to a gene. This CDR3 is CASSHGTSVDTQYF. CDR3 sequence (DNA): TGTGCCAGCAGCCACGGGACTAGCGTCGATACGCAGTATTTT.

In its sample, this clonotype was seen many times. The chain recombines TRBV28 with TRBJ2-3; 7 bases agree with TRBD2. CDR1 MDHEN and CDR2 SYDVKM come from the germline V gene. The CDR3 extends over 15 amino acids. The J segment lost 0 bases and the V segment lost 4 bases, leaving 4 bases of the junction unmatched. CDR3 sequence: CASSYLAASTDTQYF. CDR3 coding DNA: TGTGCCAGCAGTTACCTAGCGGCCAGCACAGATACGCAGTATTTT. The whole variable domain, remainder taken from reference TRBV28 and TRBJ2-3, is DVKVTQSSRYLVKRTGEKVFLECVQDMDHENMFWYRQDPGLGLRLIYFSYDVKMKEKGDIPEGYSVSREKKERFSLILESASTNQTSMYLCASSYLAASTDTQYFGPGTRLTVL.

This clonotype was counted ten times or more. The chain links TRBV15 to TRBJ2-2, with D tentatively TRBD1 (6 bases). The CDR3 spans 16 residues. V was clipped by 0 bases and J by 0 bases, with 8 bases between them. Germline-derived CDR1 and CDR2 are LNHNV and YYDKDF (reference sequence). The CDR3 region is CATSRDWTANTGELFF. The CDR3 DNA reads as TGTGCCACCAGCAGAGACTGGACAGCGAACACCGGGGAGCTGTTTTTT. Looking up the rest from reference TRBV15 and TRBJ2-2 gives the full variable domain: DAMVIQNPRYQVTQFGKPVTLSCSQTLNHNVMYWYQQKSSQAPKLLFHYYDKDFNNEADTPDNFQSRRPNTSFCFLDIRSPGLGDTAMYLCATSRDWTANTGELFFGEGSRLTVL.

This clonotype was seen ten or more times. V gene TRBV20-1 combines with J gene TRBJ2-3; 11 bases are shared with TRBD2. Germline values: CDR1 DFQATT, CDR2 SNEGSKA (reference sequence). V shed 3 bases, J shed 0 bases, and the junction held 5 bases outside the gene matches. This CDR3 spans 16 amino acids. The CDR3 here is CSASPTSGDSTDTQYF. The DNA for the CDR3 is TGCAGTGCTAGCCCGACTAGCGGGGATAGCACAGATACGCAGTATTTT.

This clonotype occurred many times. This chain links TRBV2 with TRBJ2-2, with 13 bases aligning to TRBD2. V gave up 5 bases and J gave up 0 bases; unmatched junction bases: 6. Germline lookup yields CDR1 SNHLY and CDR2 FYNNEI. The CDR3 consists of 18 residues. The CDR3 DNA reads TGTGCCAGCAGTCCCAGGACTAGCGGGAGAGCGAACACCGGGGAGCTGTTTTTT. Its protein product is CASSPRTSGRANTGELFF.

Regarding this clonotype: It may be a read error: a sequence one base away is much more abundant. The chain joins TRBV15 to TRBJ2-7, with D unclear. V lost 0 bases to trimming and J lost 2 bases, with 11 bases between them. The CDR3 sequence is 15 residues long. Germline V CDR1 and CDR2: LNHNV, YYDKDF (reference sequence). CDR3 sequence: CATSRDPNDAYEQYF. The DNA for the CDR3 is TGTGCCACCAGCAGAGATCCGAATGACGCCTACGAGCAGTACTTC.

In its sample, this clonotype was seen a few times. The CDR3 spells CASTLKGGTNEKLFF. For the CDR3, the DNA is TGTGCCAGCACCCTGAAAGGTGGGACTAATGAAAAACTGTTTTTT. This chain connects TRBV25-1 to TRBJ1-4; D uncertain. Germline CDR1 and CDR2: MGHDK and SYGVNS. The CDR3 loop spans 15 amino acids. V was shortened by 7 bases and J by 2 bases, with 14 bases between the two germline ends.

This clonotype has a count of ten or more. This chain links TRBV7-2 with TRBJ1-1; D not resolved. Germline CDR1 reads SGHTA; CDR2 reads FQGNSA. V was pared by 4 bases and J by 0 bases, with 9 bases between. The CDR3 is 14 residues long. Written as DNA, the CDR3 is TGTGCCAGCAGCTCAGGCCCATTGAACACTGAAGCTTTCTTT. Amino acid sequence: CASSSGPLNTEAFF.

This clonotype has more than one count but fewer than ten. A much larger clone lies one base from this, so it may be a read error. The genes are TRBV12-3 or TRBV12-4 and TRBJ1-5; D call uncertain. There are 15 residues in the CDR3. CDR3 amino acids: CASSLGGFSNRPQHF. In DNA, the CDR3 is TGTGCCAGCAGTTTAGGAGGTTTTAGCAATCGGCCCCAGCATTTT.

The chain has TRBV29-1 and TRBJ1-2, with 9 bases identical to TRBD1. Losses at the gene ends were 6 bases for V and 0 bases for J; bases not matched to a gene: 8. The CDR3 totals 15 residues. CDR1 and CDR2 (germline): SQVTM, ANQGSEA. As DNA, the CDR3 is TGCAGCGTCGCCACACAGGGGGCAGCTAACTATGGCTACACCTTC. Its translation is CSVATQGAANYGYTF.

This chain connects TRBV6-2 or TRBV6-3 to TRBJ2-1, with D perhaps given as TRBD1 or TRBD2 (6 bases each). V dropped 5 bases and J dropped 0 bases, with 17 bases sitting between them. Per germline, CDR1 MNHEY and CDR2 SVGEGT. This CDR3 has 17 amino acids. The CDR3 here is CASSGGPGGGSYNEQFF. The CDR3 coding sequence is TGTGCCAGCAGTGGGGGGCCGGGCGGAGGCTCCTACAATGAGCAGTTCTTC.

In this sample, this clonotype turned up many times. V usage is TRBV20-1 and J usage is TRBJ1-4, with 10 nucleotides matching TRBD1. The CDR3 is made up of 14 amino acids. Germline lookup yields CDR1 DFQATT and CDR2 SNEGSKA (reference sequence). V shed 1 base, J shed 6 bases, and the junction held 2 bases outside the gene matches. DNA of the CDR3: TGCAGTGCTAGAGCCGGGACAGGGGATGAAAAACTGTTTTTT. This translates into CSARAGTGDEKLFF.

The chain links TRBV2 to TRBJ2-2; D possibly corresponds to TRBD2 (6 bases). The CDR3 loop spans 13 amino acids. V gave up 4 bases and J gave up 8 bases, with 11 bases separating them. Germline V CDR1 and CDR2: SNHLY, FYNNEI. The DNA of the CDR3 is TGTGCCAGCAGTGGACTAGTGAGGGGGGAGCTGTTTTTT. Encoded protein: CASSGLVRGELFF.

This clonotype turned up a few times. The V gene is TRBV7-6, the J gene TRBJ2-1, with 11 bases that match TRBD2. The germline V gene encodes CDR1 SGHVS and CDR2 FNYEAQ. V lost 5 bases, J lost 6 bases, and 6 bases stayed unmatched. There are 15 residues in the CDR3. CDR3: CASSPTSGSPNEQFF. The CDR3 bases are TGTGCCAGCAGCCCAACTAGCGGGAGCCCCAATGAGCAGTTCTTC.

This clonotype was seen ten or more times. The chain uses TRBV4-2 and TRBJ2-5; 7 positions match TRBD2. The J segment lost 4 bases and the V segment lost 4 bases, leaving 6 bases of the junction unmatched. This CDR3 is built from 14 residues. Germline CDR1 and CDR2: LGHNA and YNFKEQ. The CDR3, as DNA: TGTGCCAGCAGCCTAAGACTAGCCGGAGAGACCCAGTACTTC. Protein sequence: CASSLRLAGETQYF.

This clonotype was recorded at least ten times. The CDR3 DNA reads TGTGCCAGCAGACAGACGAACACTGAAGCTTTCTTT. It yields the protein CASRQTNTEAFF. The chain is built from TRBV6-1 and TRBJ1-1; D remains ambiguous. Germline CDR1 and CDR2: MNHNS and SASEGT. The length of the CDR3 is 12 residues. Trimming pared 6 bases from V and 1 base from J, leaving 6 bases between.

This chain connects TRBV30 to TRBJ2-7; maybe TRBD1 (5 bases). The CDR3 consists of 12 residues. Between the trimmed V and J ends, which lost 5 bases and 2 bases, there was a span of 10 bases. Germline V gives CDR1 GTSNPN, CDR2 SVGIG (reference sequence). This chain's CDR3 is CAWSRGPYEQYF. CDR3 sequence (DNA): TGTGCCTGGTCAAGGGGCCCCTACGAGCAGTACTTC.

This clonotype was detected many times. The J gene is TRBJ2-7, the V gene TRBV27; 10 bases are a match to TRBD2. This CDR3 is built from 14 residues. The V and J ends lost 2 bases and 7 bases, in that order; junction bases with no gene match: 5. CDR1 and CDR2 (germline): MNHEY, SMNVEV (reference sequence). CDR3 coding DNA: TGTGCCAGCAGTTTACTAGCGGGAGATGGGGAGCAGTACTTC. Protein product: CASSLLAGDGEQYF.

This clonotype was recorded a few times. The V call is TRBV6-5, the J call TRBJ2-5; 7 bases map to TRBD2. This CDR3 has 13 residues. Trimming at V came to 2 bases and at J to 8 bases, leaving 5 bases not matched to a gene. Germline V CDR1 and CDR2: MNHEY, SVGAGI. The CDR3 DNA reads TGTGCCAGCAGTTACAGCGGGATCTCAACCCAGTACTTC. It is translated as CASSYSGISTQYF.